This T cell receptor (beta chain) stems from a study of T cells in Graves' hyperthyroidism and ophthalmopathy. This clonotype was seen a few times. Each diagnosis drew on symptoms, thyroxine, TRAb, thyroid ultrasound and orbital computed tomography findings. PBMCs stemmed from under 11 ml fresh peripheral blood. RNA transcripts gave rise to amplified TCR beta CDR3 regions. The HTBI primer set drove a first-round RT-PCR of the TCR CDR3. MiXCR, run by TCRdb on the multiplex PCR reads, gives a single entry per CDR3 protein. The sample holds 800,000 or so distinct CDR3 sequences; 38% are singletons and the top ten take over 8%. The CDR3 contains 16 residues. Germline V lookup: CDR1 SEHNR, CDR2 FQNEAQ (reference sequence). Trimming removed 5 bases from V and 6 bases from J; junction bases left unmatched: 15.

Sample: blood. The clonotype comes from a man between 18 and 35 years old with Graves' hyperthyroidism. The chain links TRBV7-9 to TRBJ1-2; TRBD1 agrees at 7 bases. In DNA form, the CDR3 reads TGTGCCAGCAGCCCCGGCGGAGGGGGCGCATTAAATGGCTACACCTTC. This encodes CASSPGGGGALNGYTF.